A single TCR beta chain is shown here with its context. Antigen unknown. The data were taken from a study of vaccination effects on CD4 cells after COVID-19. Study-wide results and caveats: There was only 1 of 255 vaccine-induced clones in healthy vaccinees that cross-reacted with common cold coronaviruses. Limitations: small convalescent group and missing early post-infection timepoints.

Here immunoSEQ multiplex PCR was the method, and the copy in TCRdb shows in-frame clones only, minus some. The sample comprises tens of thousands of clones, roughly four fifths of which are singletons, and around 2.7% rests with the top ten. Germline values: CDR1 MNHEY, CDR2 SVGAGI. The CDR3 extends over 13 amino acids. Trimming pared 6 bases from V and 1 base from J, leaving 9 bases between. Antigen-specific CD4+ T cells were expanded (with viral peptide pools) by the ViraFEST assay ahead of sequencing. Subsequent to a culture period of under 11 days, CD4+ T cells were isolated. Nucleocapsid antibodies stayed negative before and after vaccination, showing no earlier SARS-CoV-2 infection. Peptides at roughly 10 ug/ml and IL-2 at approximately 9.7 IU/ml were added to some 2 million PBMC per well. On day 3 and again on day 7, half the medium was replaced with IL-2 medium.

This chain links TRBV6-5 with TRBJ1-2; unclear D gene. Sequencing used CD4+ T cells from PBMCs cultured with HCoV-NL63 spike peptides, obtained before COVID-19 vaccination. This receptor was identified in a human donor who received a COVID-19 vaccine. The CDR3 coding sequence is TGTGCCAGCAGAGTTTCTTATAACTATGGCTACACCTTC. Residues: CASRVSYNYGYTF.